The clone carrying this TCR beta chain was detected ten times or more. This sample's time point: patch test 2, 6 weeks after DPC sensitization. As for treatment: therapeutic diphenylcyclopropenone sensitization with weekly scalp DPC. Unfractionated whole blood served as the source for total RNA extraction. This entry comes from a study of human T cells and chemical hapten exposure. Study summary: Skin on the upper inner arm, roughly 2 cm by roughly 2 cm in size, was sensitized with 2% DPC.

Individual cDNA molecules had unique molecular identifiers attached to them by the library. TCRdb fed the RACE reads into MiXCR, producing one record per CDR3 protein. The table lists 35,000 to 55,000 distinct CDR3 sequences, approximately 9.6% of them singletons, with 11% to 15% in the top ten. Trimming removed 6 bases at V and 1 base at J, with 12 bases between. CDR1 and CDR2 from the germline V gene are LNHDA and SQIVND (reference sequence). This CDR3 comprises 14 residues. This specimen consisted of whole blood, obtained in connection with sensitization to the hapten diphenylcyclopropenone (DPC). This TCR came from a woman in her 30s with alopecia areata. Some clones in this sample may be carry-over from other donors' samples. The chain carries TRBV19 and TRBJ1-2, with D perhaps matching TRBD1 (5 bases). The CDR3 here is CASSQQDFNYGYTF. The CDR3 nucleotides read TGTGCCAGTAGCCAACAGGACTTTAACTATGGCTACACCTTC. Full variable domain (outside the CDR3, taken from reference TRBV19 and TRBJ1-2): DGGITQSPKYLFRKEGQNVTLSCEQNLNHDAMYWYRQDPGQGLRLIYYSQIVNDFQKGDIAEGYSVSREKKESFPLTVTSAQKNPTAFYLCASSQQDFNYGYTFGSGTRLTVV.